The rows below give T cell receptor beta chains drawn from one sample of a study of shared clonotypes between healthy human individuals. Clones were read by immunoSEQ multiplex PCR, and TCRdb kept only the in-frame ones, dropping some. The table lists 2 million to 3 million clones, roughly 92% of them singletons. Source material: naive CD4+ T cells sorted from blood. All receptors derive from a man between 18 and 29 years old in good health. Each CDR3 is given without its conserved first and last residue. Size is omitted from some rows. Given values are once, few, many or a class for expanded clones.

clone size	J gene	V gene	CDR3 protein
.	TRBJ2-7	TRBV6-5	ASSYSNRVYEQY
.	TRBJ2-7	TRBV20-1	SASRPYEQY
.	TRBJ2-5	TRBV19	ASSRGGQETQY
.	TRBJ1-2	TRBV6-6	ASSSQGRDGYT
.	TRBJ1-2	TRBV4-2	ASSLGQAGSLNYGYT
.	TRBJ2-3	TRBV27	ASSSSAGGKY
once	TRBJ1-4	TRBV5-4	ASSPGGANEKLF
.	TRBJ2-5	TRBV5-1	ASSFGPDRQETQY
.	TRBJ1-2	TRBV7-8	ASSPDRNYGYT
.	TRBJ1-2	TRBV19	ASSIEFPLSGLYGYT
.	TRBJ2-7	TRBV5-1	ASSLPGQGGYEQY
.	.	TRBV30	AWSAHTYEQY
.	TRBJ2-7	TRBV10-1	ASSESILASYEQY
.	TRBJ2-2	TRBV7-2	ASSLVSGVNTGELF
.	TRBJ1-1	TRBV10-2	ASSLIRTEAF
.	TRBJ2-5	TRBV11-2	ASSPGYIQETQY
.	TRBJ2-3	TRBV5-1	ASSWSTDTQY
.	TRBJ1-6	TRBV7-9	ASSFQGPNLNSPLH
.	TRBJ2-5	TRBV21-1	ASSNEEGLAEETQY
.	TRBJ2-1	TRBV19	ASSIGTSNREQF
.	TRBJ1-2	TRBV30	ASDPSGRTSST
once	TRBJ2-1	TRBV5-1	ASSSPGLAGVNEQF
.	TRBJ2-2	TRBV7-2	ASSKQLTTGELF
.	TRBJ2-1	TRBV13	ASSPRTIQYNEQF
few	TRBJ2-3	TRBV5-1	ASSLLATDTQY
once	TRBJ2-7	TRBV29-1	SVEDRAGVEQY
.	TRBJ1-3	TRBV11-2	ASSPQISGNTIY
.	TRBJ2-7	TRBV5-1	ASSLAVGGTAHEQY
.	TRBJ1-6	TRBV6-4	ASSETTLGNSPLH
.	TRBJ1-4	TRBV4-1	ASPPGGDNEKLF
.	TRBJ1-5	TRBV19	ASNGLGLQPQH
once	TRBJ2-5	TRBV28	ASKRGGQETQY